The entry below describes one TCR beta chain. The CDR3 runs 16 residues. V lost 5 bases and J lost 4, with 17 bases in between. Looked up from germline, CDR1 is SGHAT and CDR2 is FQNNGV. TCRdb re-called the RT-PCR reads through MiXCR, storing one row per CDR3 protein. The sample includes roughly 960,000 distinct CDR3 sequences, around 17% of them seen just once. The data are from a study of patients and donors after allogeneic stem cell transplantation. This TCR was sampled from a human donor who was either an allogeneic HSCT recipient or a stem cell or donor lymphocyte infusion donor (not recorded which). It is not recorded whose cells these are; they may come from a transplant donor. V is TRBV11-2 and J is TRBJ2-2; D gene uncertain. The sample consisted of blood, either unsorted or a sorted T cell fraction (not recorded which). In DNA form, the CDR3 reads TGTGCCAGCAGCCTGATAATCTCTGCCTCCACCGGGGAGCTGTTTTTT. Encoded protein: CASSLIISASTGELFF.